This T cell receptor (beta chain) was recovered during a study of cytomegalovirus exposure and HLA in healthy donors. Germline V CDR1 and CDR2: GTSNPN, SVGIG (reference sequence). Trimming cost V 1 base and J 5 bases; bases outside gene matches: 4. This CDR3 spans 14 amino acids. Primers for the PCR totalled 60 Vbeta and 13 Jbeta. TCRdb's copy holds only in-frame clones and misses some; the assay was immunoSEQ multiplex PCR. The repertoire holds more than 110,000 clones, with 78% as singletons. The V gene is TRBV30, the J gene TRBJ1-3; 8 bases line up with TRBD1. The sequencing sample was made of PBMCs. The source of this sequence is a male donor in good health and CMV-seronegative. CDR3 loop: CAWSDDRGRNTIYF. CDR3 DNA: TGTGCCTGGAGTGATGACAGGGGAAGAAACACCATATATTTT.